This paragraph covers one T cell receptor beta chain sequence. Its antigen is not known. This sample is part of a study of cytomegalovirus exposure and HLA in healthy donors. Study-level information: Earlier work reported 100 million or so unique TCR beta sequences from 150 million to 200 million T cells. Study-wide findings and caveats: Earlier results showed most TCR beta V segments being productive about 90% or about 30% of the time. Further analysis was carried out later, and it showed several of the most significant clusters appearing linked to common viral pathogens. The classifier, whose performance was assessed in both the original and validation cohorts, reportedly diagnosed cytomegalovirus status with high specificity and sensitivity.

The PCR employed 60 Vbeta primers together with 13 Jbeta primers. This table comes from immunoSEQ multiplex PCR, and its TCRdb copy is limited to in-frame clones, with some not included. The data show some 99,000 clones, around 70% seen once. V was clipped by 3 bases and J by 3 bases, with 11 bases between them. The length of the CDR3 is 14 residues. The V gene's germline CDR1 is KGHSH and CDR2 LQKENI. The rearrangement uses TRBV18 and TRBJ1-1; no definite D call. This receptor was taken from a woman between 65 and 79 years old in good health and CMV-seropositive. Sequences were obtained from PBMCs. CDR3 amino acids: CASSPRPSDTEAFF. The CDR3 coding sequence is TGTGCCAGCTCACCCCGTCCCTCGGACACTGAAGCTTTCTTT.